These T cell receptor beta chains were read from a single sample in a study of blood T cell repertoires in COVID-19. Assay used: immunoSEQ multiplex PCR; TCRdb lists only in-frame clones, some missing. Of 220,000 or so clones listed, over 80% are singletons. The specimen was PBMCs or T cells enriched from blood (not recorded which). These receptors came from a woman between 35 and 50 years old who had recovered from COVID-19. CDR3s include the opening cysteine and the closing phenylalanine or tryptophan. The D gene is left open where the match is weak. The listing skips clone size in some rows; elsewhere it reads once, few, many or a size class.

v_gene	abundance	d_gene	j_gene	CDR3aa	CDR3nt
TRBV29-1	once	.	TRBJ2-4	CSVEVVMTGNKNIQYF	TGCAGCGTTGAAGTCGTTATGACAGGAAACAAAAACATTCAGTACTTC
TRBV11-2	.	TRBD1	TRBJ1-1	CASSRTGGEGEAFF	TGTGCCAGCAGCCGGACAGGGGGCGAGGGTGAAGCTTTCTTT
TRBV7-8	few	.	TRBJ1-1	CASSPSGGTAFF	TGTGCCAGCAGCCCAAGTGGGGGGACTGCTTTCTTT
TRBV6-5	.	.	TRBJ2-7	CASSYSSGVGEQYF	TGTGCCAGCAGTTACTCTAGCGGAGTTGGAGAGCAGTACTTC
TRBV27	once	.	TRBJ1-1	CASRERGWTEAFF	TGTGCCAGCAGAGAGAGGGGGTGGACTGAAGCTTTCTTT
TRBV27	.	.	TRBJ2-1	CASSFSATYNEQFF	TGTGCCAGCAGTTTTAGCGCCACCTACAATGAGCAGTTCTTC
TRBV6-5	.	TRBD1	TRBJ2-3	CASSRDREMDQPQYF	TGTGCCAGCAGTCGGGACAGGGAGATGGATCAGCCCCAGTATTTT
TRBV30	.	.	TRBJ1-1	CAWSKGRNTEAFF	TGTGCCTGGAGTAAAGGGAGGAACACTGAAGCTTTCTTT
TRBV7-9	.	.	TRBJ1-2	CASSLDTGGGYTF	TGTGCCAGCAGCTTAGACACAGGCGGTGGCTACACCTTC
TRBV6-5	.	.	TRBJ2-5	CASSYSFAIQETQYF	TGTGCCAGCAGTTACTCATTCGCTATCCAAGAGACCCAGTACTTC
TRBV24-1	.	TRBD1	TRBJ2-3	CATGQGSDTQYF	TGTGCCACAGGACAGGGCTCAGATACGCAGTATTTT
TRBV25-1	.	TRBD1	TRBJ1-1	CASSEYRQGSAEAFF	TGTGCCAGCAGTGAATATAGACAGGGATCCGCTGAAGCTTTCTTT
TRBV11-2	.	TRBD2	TRBJ2-1	CASSLERLAGGEQFF	TGTGCCAGCAGCTTAGAGAGACTAGCGGGAGGCGAGCAGTTCTTC
TRBV9	.	TRBD1	TRBJ1-4	CASSVGDRSEKLFF	TGTGCCAGCAGCGTAGGGGACAGGAGTGAAAAACTGTTTTTT
TRBV10-3	.	TRBD2	TRBJ2-1	CAISESGLGLAGESNEQFF	TGTGCCATCAGTGAGTCGGGACTGGGGCTAGCGGGAGAATCCAATGAGCAGTTCTTC
TRBV25-1	.	.	TRBJ2-4	CASSELGAIQYF	TGTGCCAGCAGTGAACTTGGGGCCATTCAGTACTTC
TRBV2	few	.	TRBJ1-2	CASSVAGQGYGYTF	TGTGCCAGCAGTGTGGCCGGACAAGGATATGGCTACACCTTC
TRBV7-2	.	TRBD1	TRBJ1-1	CASSLVVGTGLFRAFF	TGTGCCAGCAGCTTAGTAGTCGGGACAGGGTTGTTTCGGGCTTTCTTT
TRBV7-9	many	.	TRBJ1-5	CASSLGEGNQPQHF	TGTGCCAGCAGCTTAGGGGAGGGTAATCAGCCCCAGCATTTT